Shown below are 17 T cell receptor beta chains from a single sample sequenced in a study of molecular identifiers for immune sequencing clone quantification. Each CDR3 protein is one row after TCRdb ran MiXCR on the PCR reads. The profile shows some 580,000 distinct CDR3 sequences, 25% of them singletons. Sequences were obtained from naive CD8+ T cells from blood, with Jurkat cell RNA spiked in. Subset denoted: FACS-sorted CD8+CD4-CCR7+CD45RA+ naive T cells. These receptors all stem from a human donor in good health. Some libraries in this study had Jurkat cell RNA spiked in.

The chain carries TRBV3-1 and TRBJ2-4, with a weak D call TRBD1 (5 bases). From germline, CDR1 is LGHDT and CDR2 YNNKEL (reference sequence). V lost 4 bases and J lost 6, with 22 bases in between. The CDR3 length is 17 residues. The DNA for the CDR3 is TGTGCCAGCAGCCCATGGGATTTGCGACAGAGCCCAAACATTCAGTACTTC. Encoded protein: CASSPWDLRQSPNIQYF.

The gene calls are TRBV4-3 and TRBJ2-1; 10 positions match TRBD2. CDR1 is LGHNA and CDR2 is YSLEER in the germline V gene. This CDR3 spans 17 amino acids. The V and J ends lost 0 bases and 7 bases, in that order; junction bases with no gene match: 9. The CDR3 DNA follows: TGCGCCAGCAGCCAAGAAATGTTACTAGCGGGACTGAATGAGCAGTTCTTC. It translates to CASSQEMLLAGLNEQFF.

Details on this clonotype: A much more abundant neighbour one base away suggests this may be a read error. J is TRBJ2-2 and V is TRBV29-1; possible D gene TRBD2, 6 bases. CDR1 is SQVTM, CDR2 ANQGSEA, per germline. This CDR3 contains 12 residues. The CDR3 protein is CSFGGYTGELLF. In DNA form, the CDR3 reads TGCAGCTTTGGGGGGTACACCGGGGAGCTGCTTTTT.

This clonotype appeared a few times. V and J are TRBV27 and TRBJ1-2, with 7 bases lining up with TRBD1. This CDR3 spans 14 amino acids. The germline V gene encodes CDR1 MNHEY and CDR2 SMNVEV (reference sequence). The trim removed 4 bases at V and 4 bases at J, leaving 6 bases unmatched. CDR3: CASSSPGGGYGYTF. The CDR3 DNA reads TGTGCCAGCAGTTCACCAGGGGGTGGCTATGGCTACACCTTC.

Many counts were recorded for this clonotype. V usage is TRBV4-1 and J usage is TRBJ1-2, with a weak D call TRBD1 (5 bases). The V gene's germline CDR1 is MGHRA and CDR2 YSYEKL. Trimming stripped 0 bases from V and 5 bases from J, with 10 bases between. The CDR3 consists of 14 residues. In DNA form, the CDR3 reads TGCGCCAGCAGCCAAGATGGCAGGGATTATGGCTACACCTTC. Its translation: CASSQDGRDYGYTF.

This clonotype was picked up many times. The chain is built from TRBV7-9 and TRBJ2-7, with 7 bases aligning to TRBD1. The trim removed 3 bases at V and 6 bases at J, leaving 11 bases unmatched. This CDR3 region has 15 residues. Germline V CDR1 and CDR2: SEHNR, FQNEAQ (reference sequence). CDR3 nucleotide sequence: TGTGCCAGCAGCTTGCGACAGGGTAATCGGCTCGAGCAGTACTTC. This sequence encodes CASSLRQGNRLEQYF. The full variable domain, completed using reference TRBV7-9 and TRBJ2-7, is DTGVSQNPRHKITKRGQNVTFRCDPISEHNRLYWYRQTLGQGPEFLTYFQNEAQLEKSRLLSDRFSAERPKGSFSTLEIQRTEQGDSAMYLCASSLRQGNRLEQYFGPGTRLTVT.

In regard to this clonotype: This may be a read error: a much more frequent sequence differs by one nucleotide. This sequence joins TRBV18 and TRBJ2-3; 8 positions agree with TRBD2. CDR3 length: 15 residues. V lost 2 bases and J lost 4; bases outside the gene matches: 5. CDR1 KGHSH and CDR2 LQKENI come from the germline V gene. The CDR3 DNA sequence: TGTGCCAGCTCACCAGCGGGGGGCGGCTCAGATACGCAGTATTTT. Translated: CASSPAGGGSDTQYF.

As to this clonotype: This sequence may be a read error, since a much larger clone differs from it by one base. This chain joins TRBV6-2 or TRBV6-3 and TRBJ1-2; D may be TRBD1 (6 bases). From germline, CDR1 is MNHEY and CDR2 SVGEGT. CDR3 length equals 13 residues. In DNA, the CDR3 is TGTGCCAGCAGCCGGACAGAATACTATGGCTGCACCTTC. Translating gives CASSRTEYYGCTF.

This clonotype occurred a few times. For the CDR3, the DNA is TGTGCCAGCAGCCAGATAGCGGGTGAGCAGTACTTC. Translated: CASSQIAGEQYF. J is TRBJ2-7 and V is TRBV11-2; 7 positions match TRBD2. Germline CDR1 is SGHAT and CDR2 is FQNNGV. The CDR3 has 12 residues. The trim removed 5 bases at V and 7 bases at J, leaving 5 bases unmatched. Full variable domain (missing parts from reference TRBV11-2 and TRBJ2-7): EAGVAQSPRYKIIEKRQSVAFWCNPISGHATLYWYQQILGQGPKLLIQFQNNGVVDDSQLPKDRFSAERLKGVDSTLKIQPAKLEDSAVYLCASSQIAGEQYFGPGTRLTVT.

As concerns this clonotype: Its ends do not fully match the called genes, so a read error is possible. The rearrangement uses TRBV7-9 and TRBJ2-7; D is uncertain. The CDR3 length is 15 residues. Germline V gives CDR1 SEHNR, CDR2 FQNEAQ (reference sequence). CDR3: CVSSPELGSLYEQYF. As DNA, the CDR3 is TGTGTCAGCAGCCCAGAGTTGGGTTCGCTTTACGAGCAGTACTTC.

This clonotype showed up just once. Its ends do not fully match the called genes, so a read error is possible. J is TRBJ1-1 and V is TRBV7-9, with no clear D. CDR1 SEHNR and CDR2 FQNEAQ come from the germline V gene (reference sequence). The CDR3 length is 13 residues. As DNA, the CDR3 is TGTGTCAGCAGCTCAGCTATGAACACTGAAGCTTTCTTT. It translates to CVSSSAMNTEAFF.

Comments on this clonotype: Given a much more abundant clone one base away, this may be a read error. The rearrangement links TRBV6-5 to TRBJ2-5; 11 bases line up with TRBD2. From germline, CDR1 is MNHEY and CDR2 SVGAGI. Germline trimming cut 4 bases from V and 7 bases from J; bases unmatched to any gene: 17. CDR3 length equals 18 residues. The CDR3 sequence: CASSFTTIAGGPGGTQYF. CDR3 DNA sequence: TGTGCCAGCAGTTTTACCACCATAGCGGGAGGGCCGGGGGGGACCCAGTACTTC.

In regard to this clonotype: This could be a read error, since a much larger clone is one nucleotide away. This rearrangement joins TRBV28 to TRBJ1-3; no clear D. The germline V gene encodes CDR1 MDHEN and CDR2 SYDVKM. The CDR3 runs 15 residues. The CDR3 DNA sequence: TGTGCCAGCAGTTTTTGGGCAGACTCTGGAAACGCCATATATTTT. Protein product: CASSFWADSGNAIYF.

This clonotype has at least ten counts. The rearrangement joins TRBV3-1 to TRBJ1-4; weak D call: TRBD1 (5 bases). V was shortened by 8 bases and J by 8 bases, with 15 bases between the two germline ends. CDR1 is LGHDT, CDR2 YNNKEL, per germline (reference sequence). The CDR3 has 13 residues. This CDR3 is CASSPGLHEKLFF. The CDR3 DNA reads as TGTGCCAGCTCACCGGGGCTACACGAAAAACTGTTTTTT.

Comments on this clonotype: Sequence at one end of the junction differs from germline and may be a read error. The chain carries TRBV30 and TRBJ1-2, with D perhaps TRBD1 (6 bases). This CDR3 comprises 12 residues. Germline V CDR1 and CDR2: GTSNPN, SVGIG (reference sequence). This CDR3 reads CASTGTEMAWAF. CDR3 nucleotides: TGTGCCTCCACAGGGACCGAGATGGCTTGGGCCTTC.

The chain has TRBV27 and TRBJ2-7, with D possibly being TRBD2 (6 bases). From germline, CDR1 is MNHEY and CDR2 SMNVEV (reference sequence). V was clipped by 5 bases and J by 2 bases, with 13 bases between them. This CDR3 is 14 amino acids long. The chain's CDR3 is CASSPWGEAYEQYF. CDR3 nucleotides: TGTGCCAGCAGTCCGTGGGGGGAAGCCTACGAGCAGTACTTC.

This clonotype was detected ten times or more. This chain joins TRBV28 and TRBJ2-7, with D possibly being TRBD2 (7 bases). Trimming removed 8 bases from V and 1 base from J, with 39 bases in between. The CDR3 consists of 22 residues. Germline values: CDR1 MDHEN, CDR2 SYDVKM. This CDR3 is CASPGVGGSASGKPTHSYEQYF. The DNA for the CDR3 is TGTGCCAGCCCTGGGGTAGGGGGTTCGGCTAGCGGAAAGCCGACCCATTCCTACGAGCAGTACTTC.